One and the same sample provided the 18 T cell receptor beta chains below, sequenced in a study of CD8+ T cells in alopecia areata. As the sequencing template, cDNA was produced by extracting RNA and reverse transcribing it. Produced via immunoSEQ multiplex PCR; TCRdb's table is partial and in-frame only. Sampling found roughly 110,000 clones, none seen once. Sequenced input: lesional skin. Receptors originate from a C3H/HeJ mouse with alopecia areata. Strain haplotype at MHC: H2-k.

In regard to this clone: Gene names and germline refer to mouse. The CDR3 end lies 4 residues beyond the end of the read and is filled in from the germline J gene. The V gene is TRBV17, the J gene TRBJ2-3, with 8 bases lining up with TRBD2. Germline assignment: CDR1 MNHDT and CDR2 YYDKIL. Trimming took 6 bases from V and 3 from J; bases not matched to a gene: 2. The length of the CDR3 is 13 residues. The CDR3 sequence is CASRDWEAETLYF. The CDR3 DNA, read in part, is TGTGCTAGCAGGGACTGGGAGGCAGAA.

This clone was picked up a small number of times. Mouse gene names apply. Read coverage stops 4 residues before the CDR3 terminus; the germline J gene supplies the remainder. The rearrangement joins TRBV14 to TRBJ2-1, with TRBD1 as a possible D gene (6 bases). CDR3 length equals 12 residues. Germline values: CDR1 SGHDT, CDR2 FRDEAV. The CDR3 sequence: CASSPDRAEQFF. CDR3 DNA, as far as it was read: TGTGCCAGCAGCCCCGACAGGGCT.

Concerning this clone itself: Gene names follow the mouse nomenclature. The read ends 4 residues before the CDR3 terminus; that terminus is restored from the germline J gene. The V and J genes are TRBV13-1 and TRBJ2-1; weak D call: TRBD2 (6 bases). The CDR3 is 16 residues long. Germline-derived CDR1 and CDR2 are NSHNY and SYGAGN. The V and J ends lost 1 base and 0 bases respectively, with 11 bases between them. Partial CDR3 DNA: TGTGCCAGCAGTGATCCTGGGGCCTATAACTATGCT. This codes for CASSDPGAYNYA. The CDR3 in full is CASSDPGAYNYAEQFF.

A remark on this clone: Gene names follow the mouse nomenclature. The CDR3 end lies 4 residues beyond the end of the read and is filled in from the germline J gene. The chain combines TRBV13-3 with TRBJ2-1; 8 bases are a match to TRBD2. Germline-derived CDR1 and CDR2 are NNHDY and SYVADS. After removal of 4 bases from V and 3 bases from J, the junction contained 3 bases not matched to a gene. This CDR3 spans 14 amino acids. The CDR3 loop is CASSKTGVYAEQFF. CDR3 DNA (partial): TGTGCCAGCAGTAAGACTGGGGTCTATGCT.

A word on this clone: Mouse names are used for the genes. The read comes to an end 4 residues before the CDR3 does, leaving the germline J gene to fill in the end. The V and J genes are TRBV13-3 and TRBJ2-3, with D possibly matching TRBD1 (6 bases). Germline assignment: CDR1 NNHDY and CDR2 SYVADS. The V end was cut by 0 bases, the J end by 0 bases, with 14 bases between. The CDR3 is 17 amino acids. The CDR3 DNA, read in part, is TGTGCCAGCAGTGATGCAGCCGGACAGACTAGTGCAGAA. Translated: CASSDAAGQTSAE. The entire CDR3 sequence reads CASSDAAGQTSAETLYF.

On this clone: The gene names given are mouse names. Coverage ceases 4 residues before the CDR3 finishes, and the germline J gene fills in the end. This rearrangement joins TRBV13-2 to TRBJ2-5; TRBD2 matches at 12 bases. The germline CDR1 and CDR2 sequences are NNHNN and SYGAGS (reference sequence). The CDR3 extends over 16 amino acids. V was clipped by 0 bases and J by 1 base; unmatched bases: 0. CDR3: CASGDGDWGDQDTQYF. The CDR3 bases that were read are TGTGCCAGCGGTGATGGGGACTGGGGGGACCAAGAC.

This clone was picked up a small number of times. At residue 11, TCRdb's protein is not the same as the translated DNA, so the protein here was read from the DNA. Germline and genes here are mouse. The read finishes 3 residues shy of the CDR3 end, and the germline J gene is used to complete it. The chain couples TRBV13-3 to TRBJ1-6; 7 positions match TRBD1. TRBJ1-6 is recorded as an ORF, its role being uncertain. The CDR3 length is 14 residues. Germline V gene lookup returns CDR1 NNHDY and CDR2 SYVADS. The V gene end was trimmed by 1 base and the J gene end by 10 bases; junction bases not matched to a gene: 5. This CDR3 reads CASSDTGAGSPLYF. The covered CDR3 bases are TGTGCCAGCAGTGATACAGGGGCTGGATCGCCC.

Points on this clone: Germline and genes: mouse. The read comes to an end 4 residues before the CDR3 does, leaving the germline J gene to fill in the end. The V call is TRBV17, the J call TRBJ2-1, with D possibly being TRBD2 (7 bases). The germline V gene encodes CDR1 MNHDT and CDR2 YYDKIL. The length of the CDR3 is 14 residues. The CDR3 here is CASSRRGGGAEQFF. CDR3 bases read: TGTGCTAGCAGTAGAAGGGGGGGAGGCGCT.

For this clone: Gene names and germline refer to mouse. The CDR3 loop is CASTLRGDSDYTF. Partial CDR3 DNA: TGTGCCAGCACTCTCAGGGGAGACTCC. The chain is built from TRBV13-3 and TRBJ1-2; weak D call: TRBD1 (6 bases). Read coverage stops 4 residues before the CDR3 terminus; the germline J gene supplies the remainder. Trimming took off 6 bases at V and 3 bases at J, with 12 bases between the two ends. This CDR3 has 13 amino acids. Per germline, CDR1 NNHDY and CDR2 SYVADS.

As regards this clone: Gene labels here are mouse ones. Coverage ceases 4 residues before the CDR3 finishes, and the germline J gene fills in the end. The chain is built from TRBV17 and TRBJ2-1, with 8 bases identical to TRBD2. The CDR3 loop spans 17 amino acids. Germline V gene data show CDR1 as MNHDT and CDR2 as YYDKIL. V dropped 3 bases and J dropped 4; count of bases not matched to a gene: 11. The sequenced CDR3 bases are TGTGCTAGCAGTAGTTTTAGGGAATGGGGGGGATATGCT. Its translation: CASSSFREWGGYA. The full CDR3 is CASSSFREWGGYAEQFF.

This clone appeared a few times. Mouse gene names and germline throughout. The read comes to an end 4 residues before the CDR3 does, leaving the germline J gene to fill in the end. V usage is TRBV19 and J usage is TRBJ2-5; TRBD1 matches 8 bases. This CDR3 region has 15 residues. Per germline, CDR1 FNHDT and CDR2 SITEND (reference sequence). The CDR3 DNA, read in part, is TGTGCCAGCAGTATACCCCGACAGGGGAAAGAC. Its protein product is CASSIPRQGKD. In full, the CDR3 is CASSIPRQGKDTQYF.

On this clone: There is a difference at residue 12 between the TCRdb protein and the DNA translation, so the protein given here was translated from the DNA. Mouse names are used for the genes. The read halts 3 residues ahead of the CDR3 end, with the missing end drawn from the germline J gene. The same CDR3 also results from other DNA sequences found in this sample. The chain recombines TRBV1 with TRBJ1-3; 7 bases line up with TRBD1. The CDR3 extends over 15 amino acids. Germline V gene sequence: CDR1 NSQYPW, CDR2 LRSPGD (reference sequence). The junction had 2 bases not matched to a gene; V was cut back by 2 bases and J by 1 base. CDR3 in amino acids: CTCSASGQSGNTLYF. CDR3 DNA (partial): TGCACCTGCAGTGCATCGGGACAGTCTGGAAATACG.

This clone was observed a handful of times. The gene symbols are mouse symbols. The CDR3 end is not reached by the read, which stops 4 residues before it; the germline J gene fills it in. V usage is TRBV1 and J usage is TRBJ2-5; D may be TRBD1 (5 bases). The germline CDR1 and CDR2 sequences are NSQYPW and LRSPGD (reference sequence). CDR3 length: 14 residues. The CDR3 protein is CTCSADRDRDTQYF. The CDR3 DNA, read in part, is TGCACCTGCAGTGCAGACAGGGATCGGGAC. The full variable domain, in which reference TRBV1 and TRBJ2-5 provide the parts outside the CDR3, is VTLLEQNPRWRLVPRGQAVNLRCILKNSQYPWMSWYQQDLQKQLQWLFTLRSPGDKEVKSLPGADYLATRVTDTELRLQVANMSQGRTLYCTCSADRDRDTQYFGPGTRLLVL.

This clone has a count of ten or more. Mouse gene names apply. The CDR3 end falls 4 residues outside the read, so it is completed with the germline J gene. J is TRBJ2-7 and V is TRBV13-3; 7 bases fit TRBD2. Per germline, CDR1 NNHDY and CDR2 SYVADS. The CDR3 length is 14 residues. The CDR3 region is CASSDGRGGDEQYF. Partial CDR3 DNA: TGTGCCAGCAGTGATGGCCGGGGGGGGGAT.

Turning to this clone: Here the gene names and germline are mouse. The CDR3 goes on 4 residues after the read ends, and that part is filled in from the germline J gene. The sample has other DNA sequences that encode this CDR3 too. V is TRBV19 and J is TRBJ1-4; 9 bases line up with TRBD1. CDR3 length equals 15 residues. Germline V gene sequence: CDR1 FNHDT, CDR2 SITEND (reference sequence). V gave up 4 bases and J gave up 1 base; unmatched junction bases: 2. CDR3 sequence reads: CASSPTGGSNERLFF. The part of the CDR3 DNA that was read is TGTGCCAGCAGTCCGACAGGGGGTTCCAACGAA.

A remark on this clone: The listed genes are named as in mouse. CDR3 bases read: TGTGCCAGCGGTGTCCTGGGGGGGCAT. It translates to CASGVLGGH. The entire CDR3 protein reads CASGVLGGHEQYF. The V call is TRBV13-2, the J call TRBJ2-7; 10 positions match TRBD2. Read sequence stops 4 residues before the CDR3 end, and the germline J gene provides the missing end. The germline V gene encodes CDR1 NNHNN and CDR2 SYGAGS (reference sequence). The CDR3 is 13 residues long.

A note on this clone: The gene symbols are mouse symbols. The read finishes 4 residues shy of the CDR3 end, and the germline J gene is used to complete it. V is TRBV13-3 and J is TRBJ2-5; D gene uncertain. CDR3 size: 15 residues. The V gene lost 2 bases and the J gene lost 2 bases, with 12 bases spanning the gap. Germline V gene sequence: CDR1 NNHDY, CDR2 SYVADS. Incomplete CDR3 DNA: TGTGCCAGCAGTGAAGGTTCCAAGAGCCAAGAC. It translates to CASSEGSKSQD. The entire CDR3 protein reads CASSEGSKSQDTQYF. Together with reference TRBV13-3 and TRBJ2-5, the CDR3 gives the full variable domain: EAAVTQSPRSKVAVTGGKVTLSCHQTNNHDYMYWYRQDTGHGLRLIHYSYVADSTEKGDIPDGYKASRPSQENFSLILELASLSQTAVYFCASSEGSKSQDTQYFGPGTRLLVL.

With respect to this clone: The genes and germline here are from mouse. CDR3: CTCSTGESNTEVFF. CDR3 DNA, as far as it was read: TGCACCTGCAGCACAGGGGAGTCAAACACA. V gene TRBV1 combines with J gene TRBJ1-1, with 7 bases aligning to TRBD1. The read comes to an end 4 residues before the CDR3 does, leaving the germline J gene to fill in the end. Germline V gene lookup returns CDR1 NSQYPW and CDR2 LRSPGD (reference sequence). V lost 6 bases to trimming and J lost 0 bases; unmatched junction nucleotides: 4. CDR3 length: 14 residues.